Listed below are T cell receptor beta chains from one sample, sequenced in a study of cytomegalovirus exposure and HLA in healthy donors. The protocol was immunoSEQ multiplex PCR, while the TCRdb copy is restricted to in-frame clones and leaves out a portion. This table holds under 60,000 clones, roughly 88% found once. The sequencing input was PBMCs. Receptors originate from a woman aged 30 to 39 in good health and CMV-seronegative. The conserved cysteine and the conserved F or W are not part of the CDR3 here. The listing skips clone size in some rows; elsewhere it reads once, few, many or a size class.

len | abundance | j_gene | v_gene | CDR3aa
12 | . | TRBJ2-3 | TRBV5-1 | ASSFFPGTDTQY
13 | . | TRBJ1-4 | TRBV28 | ASSRVQGADEKLF
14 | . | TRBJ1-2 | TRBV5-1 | ASSPRGRGSFYGYT
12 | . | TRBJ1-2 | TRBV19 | ASSTTISSYGYT
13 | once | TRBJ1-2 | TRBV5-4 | ASSLDPRQDYGYT
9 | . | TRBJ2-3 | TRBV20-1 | SAGSGGTQY
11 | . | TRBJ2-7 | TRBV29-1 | SVGTSGRAGQY
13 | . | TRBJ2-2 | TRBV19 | ASSNQGAFTGELF
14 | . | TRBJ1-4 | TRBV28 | ASSTPGQGRYEKLF
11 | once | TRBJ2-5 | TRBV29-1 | SVDAVTGETQY
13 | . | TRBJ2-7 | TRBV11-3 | ASSQGGSKNYEQY
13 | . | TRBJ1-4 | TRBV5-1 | ASSAGRTNNEKLF
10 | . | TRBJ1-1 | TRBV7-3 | ASSFPQARAF
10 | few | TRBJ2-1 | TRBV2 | ASRQGTYEQF
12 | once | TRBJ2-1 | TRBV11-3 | ASSPQGGYNEQF
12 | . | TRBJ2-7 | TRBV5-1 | ASSLGTGFGEQY
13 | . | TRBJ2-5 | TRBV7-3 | ASSLTGTGRETQY
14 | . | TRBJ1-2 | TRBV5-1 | ASSPAGGHGGYGYT
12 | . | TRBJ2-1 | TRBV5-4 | ASSPQTGVDEQF
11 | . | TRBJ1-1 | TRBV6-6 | ASNVNGGTEAF
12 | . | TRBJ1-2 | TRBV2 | ASTRDRAYYGYT
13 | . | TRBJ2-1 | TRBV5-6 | ASSADRTTYNEQF
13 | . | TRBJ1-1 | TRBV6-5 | ASSYSGVVGTEAF
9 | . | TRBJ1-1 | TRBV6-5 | ASSSRGLAF
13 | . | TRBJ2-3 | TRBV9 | ASSGYSGSTDTQY
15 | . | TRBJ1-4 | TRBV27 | ASSLLRVTGVHEKLF
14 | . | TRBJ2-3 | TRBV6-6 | ASINEAGSSTDTQY
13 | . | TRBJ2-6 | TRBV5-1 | ASSQDSSGANVLT
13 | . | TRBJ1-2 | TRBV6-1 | ASSDGGPGLYGYT
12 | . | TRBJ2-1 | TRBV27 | ASSSPSDYNEQF
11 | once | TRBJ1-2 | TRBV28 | ASSSGFLRGYT
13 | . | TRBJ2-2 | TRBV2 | ASTQNGGREGELF
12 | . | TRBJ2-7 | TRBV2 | ASRVSGSSYEQY
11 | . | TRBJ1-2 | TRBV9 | ASSPGQNYGYT
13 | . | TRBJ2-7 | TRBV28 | ASSLVGTGLYEQY
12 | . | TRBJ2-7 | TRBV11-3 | ASSLGAVSYEQY
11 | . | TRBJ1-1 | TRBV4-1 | ASSHPLRGEAF